This T cell receptor beta chain is drawn from a study of blood T cell repertoires in COVID-19. Study-wide background: Sites across the United States, Italy and Spain contributed samples from acute and convalescent COVID-19. T cells, B-cell-depleted T cells, or PBMCs supplied cDNA or gDNA.

Under the authors' procedure: Reference gene primers were amplified, and this amplification served to estimate nucleated cell counts. The protocol was immunoSEQ multiplex PCR, while the TCRdb copy is restricted to in-frame clones and leaves out a portion. Clone size and V and J calls were adopted from that table, with D and trimming inferred from the DNA. The sample has approximately 46,000 clones; roughly 82% are singletons. The CDR3 loop spans 15 amino acids. Germline lookup yields CDR1 LGHDT and CDR2 YNNKEL (reference sequence). Trimming removed 0 bases at V and 11 bases at J, with 19 bases between.

This chain joins TRBV3-1 (or the pseudogene TRBV3-2) and TRBJ1-1; D remains ambiguous. The specimen sequenced was peripheral blood. This sequence originates from a woman between 55 and 75 years old with acute or convalescent COVID-19. The CDR3 DNA follows: TGTGCCAGCAGCCAAGATTTAGGTCGGAGCGGCACGGCTTTCTTT. Translated: CASSQDLGRSGTAFF.